The entry that follows covers one TCR beta chain sequence. Its antigen is still unknown. PCR was performed using 60 Vbeta and 13 Jbeta primers. Only in-frame clones appear in the TCRdb table, and some are missing; sequencing was by immunoSEQ multiplex PCR. The sample consists of some 140,000 clones, approximately 71% of them appearing once. The data belong to a study of cytomegalovirus exposure and HLA in healthy donors. The study, taken as a whole, reports: Later, an analysis found that common viral pathogens appeared to be linked with several of the most significant clusters.

Germline lookup yields CDR1 MNHEY and CDR2 SMNVEV (reference sequence). Trimming removed 3 bases from V and 8 bases from J; junction bases left unmatched: 3. This CDR3 is 12 amino acids long. The receptor was derived from a man aged 25-40 years in good health and CMV-seronegative. The sequencing input was PBMCs. The chain combines TRBV27 with TRBJ1-1; 7 bases are shared with TRBD1. CDR3 nucleotides: TGTGCCAGCAGTTTCCCAGGGGGGGAAGCTTTCTTT. This encodes CASSFPGGEAFF.